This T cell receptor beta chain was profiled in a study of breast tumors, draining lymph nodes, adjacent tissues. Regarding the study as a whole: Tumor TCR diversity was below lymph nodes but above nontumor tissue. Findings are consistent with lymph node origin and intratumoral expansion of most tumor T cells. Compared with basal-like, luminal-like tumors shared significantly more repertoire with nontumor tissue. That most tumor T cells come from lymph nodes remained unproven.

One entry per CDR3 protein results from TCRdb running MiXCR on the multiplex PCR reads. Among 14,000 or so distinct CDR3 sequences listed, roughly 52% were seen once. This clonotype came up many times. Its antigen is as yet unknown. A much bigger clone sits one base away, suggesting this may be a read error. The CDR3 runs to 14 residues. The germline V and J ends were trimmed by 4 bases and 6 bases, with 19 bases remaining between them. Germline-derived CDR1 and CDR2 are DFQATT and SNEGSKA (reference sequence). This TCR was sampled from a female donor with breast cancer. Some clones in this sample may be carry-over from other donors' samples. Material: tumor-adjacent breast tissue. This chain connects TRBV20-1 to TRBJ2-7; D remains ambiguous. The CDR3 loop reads CSANQPGPNSEQYF. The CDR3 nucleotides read TGCAGTGCTAACCAGCCCGGTCCAAACTCCGAGCAGTACTTC.